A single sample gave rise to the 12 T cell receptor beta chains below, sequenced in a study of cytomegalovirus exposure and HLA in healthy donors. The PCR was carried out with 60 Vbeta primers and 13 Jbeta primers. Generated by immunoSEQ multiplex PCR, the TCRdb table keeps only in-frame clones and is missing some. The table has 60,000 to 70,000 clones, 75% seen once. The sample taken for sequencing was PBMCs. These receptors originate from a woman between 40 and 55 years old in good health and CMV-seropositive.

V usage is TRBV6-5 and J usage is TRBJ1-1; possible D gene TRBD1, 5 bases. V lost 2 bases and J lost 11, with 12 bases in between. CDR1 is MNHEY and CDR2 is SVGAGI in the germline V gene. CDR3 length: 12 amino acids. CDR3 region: CASSYPQGGAFF. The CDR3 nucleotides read TGTGCCAGCAGTTACCCCCAGGGTGGGGCTTTCTTT.

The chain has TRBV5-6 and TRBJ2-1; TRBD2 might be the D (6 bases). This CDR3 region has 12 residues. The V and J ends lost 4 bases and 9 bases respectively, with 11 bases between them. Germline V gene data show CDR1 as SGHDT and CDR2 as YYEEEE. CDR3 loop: CASSLLRGEQFF. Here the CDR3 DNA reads TGTGCCAGCAGCCTCCTGCGGGGTGAGCAGTTCTTC.

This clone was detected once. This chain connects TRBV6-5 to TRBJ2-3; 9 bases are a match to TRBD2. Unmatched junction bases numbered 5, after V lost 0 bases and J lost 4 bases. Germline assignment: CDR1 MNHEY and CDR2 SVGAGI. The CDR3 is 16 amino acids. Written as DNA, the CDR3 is TGTGCCAGCAGTTACTCAGCTAGCGGGGCTCCAGATACGCAGTATTTT. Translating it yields CASSYSASGAPDTQYF.

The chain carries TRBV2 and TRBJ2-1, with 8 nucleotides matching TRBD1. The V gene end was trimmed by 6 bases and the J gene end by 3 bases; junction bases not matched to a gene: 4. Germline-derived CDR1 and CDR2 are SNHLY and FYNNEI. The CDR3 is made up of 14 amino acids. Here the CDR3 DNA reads TGTGCCAGCAGCTGGGACAGGAGCTACAATGAGCAGTTCTTC. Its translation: CASSWDRSYNEQFF.

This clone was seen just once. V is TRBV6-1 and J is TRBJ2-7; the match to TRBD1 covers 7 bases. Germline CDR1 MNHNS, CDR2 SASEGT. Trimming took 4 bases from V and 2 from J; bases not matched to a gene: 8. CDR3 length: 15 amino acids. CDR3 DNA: TGTGCCAGCAGTGTCCGGGACAGCAGGGCCTACGAGCAGTACTTC. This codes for CASSVRDSRAYEQYF.

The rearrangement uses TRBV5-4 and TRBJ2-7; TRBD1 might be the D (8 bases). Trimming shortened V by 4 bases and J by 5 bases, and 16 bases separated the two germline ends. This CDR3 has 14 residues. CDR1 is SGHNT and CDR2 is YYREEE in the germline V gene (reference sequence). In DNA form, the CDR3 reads TGTGCCAGCAGCGCAAAACAGGGGGGGGACGAGCAGTACTTC. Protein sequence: CASSAKQGGDEQYF.

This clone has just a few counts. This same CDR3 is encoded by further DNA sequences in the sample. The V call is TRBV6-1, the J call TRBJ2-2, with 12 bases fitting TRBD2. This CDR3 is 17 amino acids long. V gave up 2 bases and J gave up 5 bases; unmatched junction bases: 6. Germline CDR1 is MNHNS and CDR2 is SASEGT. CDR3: CASSENRLAGETGELFF. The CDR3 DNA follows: TGTGCCAGCAGTGAAAATCGACTAGCGGGGGAAACCGGGGAGCTGTTTTTT.

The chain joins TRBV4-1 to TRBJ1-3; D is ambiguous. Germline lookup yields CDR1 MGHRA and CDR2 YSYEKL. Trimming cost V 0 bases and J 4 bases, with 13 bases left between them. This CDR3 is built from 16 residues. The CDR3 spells CASSQDVAPGGNTIYF. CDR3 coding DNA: TGCGCCAGCAGCCAAGACGTGGCTCCGGGGGGAAACACCATATATTTT.

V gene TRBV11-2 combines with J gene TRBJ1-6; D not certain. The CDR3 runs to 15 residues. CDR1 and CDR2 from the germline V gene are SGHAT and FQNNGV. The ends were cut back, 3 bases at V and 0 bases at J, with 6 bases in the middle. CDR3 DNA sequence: TGTGCCAGCAGCTTGGGGAGCTCCTATAATTCACCCCTCCACTTT. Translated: CASSLGSSYNSPLHF.

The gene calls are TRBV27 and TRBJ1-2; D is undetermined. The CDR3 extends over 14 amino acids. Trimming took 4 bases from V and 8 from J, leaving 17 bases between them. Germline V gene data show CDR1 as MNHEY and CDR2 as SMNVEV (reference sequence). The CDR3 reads CASSSAGWAQGYTF. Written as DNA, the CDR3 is TGTGCCAGCAGTTCCGCGGGGTGGGCCCAAGGCTACACCTTC.

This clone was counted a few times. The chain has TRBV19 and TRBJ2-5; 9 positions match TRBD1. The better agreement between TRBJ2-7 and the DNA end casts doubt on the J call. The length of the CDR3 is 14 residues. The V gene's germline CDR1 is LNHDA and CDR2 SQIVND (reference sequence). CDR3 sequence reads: CASSFGTGTYEQYF. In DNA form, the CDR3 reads TGTGCCAGTAGTTTCGGGACAGGGACCTACGAGCAGTACTTC.

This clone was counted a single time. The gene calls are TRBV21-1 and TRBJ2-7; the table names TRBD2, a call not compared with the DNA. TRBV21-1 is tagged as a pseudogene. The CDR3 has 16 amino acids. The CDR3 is CASSKEWGTNPYEQYF. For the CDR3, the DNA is TGTGCCAGCAGCAAAGAATGGGGGACTAACCCCTACGAGCAGTACTTC.